This passage covers 18 T cell receptor beta chains from one sample sequenced in a study of blood T cell repertoires in COVID-19. The assay was immunoSEQ multiplex PCR, and TCRdb's table has in-frame clones only and misses some. The repertoire holds under 75,000 clones, with about 73% as singletons. Sample: peripheral blood. These receptors all come from a man aged 55 to 70 with acute or convalescent COVID-19.

The chain is built from TRBV24-1 and TRBJ2-1, with TRBD2 as a possible D gene (6 bases). This CDR3 has 13 amino acids. CDR1 is KGHDR and CDR2 is SFDVKD in the germline V gene. Deletions cut 12 bases from V and 6 bases from J, with 17 bases between. CDR3 coding DNA: TGTGCCTCCTCCCGGCGAGCGGGCAATGAGCAGTTCTTC. This translates into CASSRRAGNEQFF.

This clone appeared a few times. The chain uses TRBV5-1 and TRBJ2-7; TRBD1 matches at 8 bases. V shed 0 bases and J 6 bases; nucleotides not matched to a gene: 8. The CDR3 contains 15 residues. CDR1 is SGHRS, CDR2 YFSETQ, per germline. The CDR3 here is CASSLAGQGIREQYF. CDR3 DNA sequence: TGCGCCAGCAGCTTGGCCGGACAGGGAATACGCGAGCAGTACTTC.

The chain combines TRBV9 with TRBJ1-6; D might be TRBD1 (6 bases). Germline CDR1 reads SGDLS; CDR2 reads YYNGEE. This CDR3 is 19 amino acids long. Between the trimmed V and J ends, which lost 0 bases and 9 bases, there was a span of 25 bases. The DNA of the CDR3 is TGTGCCAGCAGCGTAGGAGTCGGACAGATTGAGACTACCGGTTCACCCCTCCACTTT. Its translation is CASSVGVGQIETTGSPLHF. Together with reference TRBV9 and TRBJ1-6, the CDR3 gives the full variable domain: DSGVTQTPKHLITATGQRVTLRCSPRSGDLSVYWYQQSLDQGLQFLIQYYNGEERAKGNILERFSAQQFPDLHSELNLSSLELGDSALYFCASSVGVGQIETTGSPLHFGNGTRLTVT.

The chain recombines TRBV14 with TRBJ2-7; tentative D call: TRBD1 (5 bases). The CDR3 is 14 amino acids. CDR1 is SGHDN and CDR2 is FVKESK in the germline V gene. Trimming removed 2 bases at V and 2 bases at J, with 10 bases between. The CDR3 nucleotides are TGTGCCAGCAGCCAAAGCCCAGGGCCCTACGAGCAGTACTTC. Translating it yields CASSQSPGPYEQYF.

CDR3 nucleotides: TGTGCCAGCAGCCGACAGGGCAACACCGGGGAGCTGTTTTTT. It is translated as CASSRQGNTGELFF. The gene calls are TRBV7-8 and TRBJ2-2; the match to TRBD1 covers 7 bases. Germline values: CDR1 SGHVS, CDR2 FQNEAQ. The CDR3 runs 14 residues. Trimming at V came to 5 bases and at J to 2 bases, leaving 2 bases not matched to a gene. Full variable domain (remainder filled in from reference TRBV7-8 and TRBJ2-2): GAGVSQSPRYKVAKRGQDVALRCDPISGHVSLFWYQQALGQGPEFLTYFQNEAQLDKSGLPSDRFFAERPEGSVSTLKIQRTQQEDSAVYLCASSRQGNTGELFFGEGSRLTVL.

This clone came up a few times. The chain has TRBV28 and TRBJ2-3; 12 positions agree with TRBD2. This CDR3 is 17 amino acids long. Per germline, CDR1 MDHEN and CDR2 SYDVKM. V gave up 5 bases and J gave up 4 bases; unmatched junction bases: 10. As DNA, the CDR3 is TGTGCCAGCAGTCCGCGGACTAGCGGGATCGTTTCAGATACGCAGTATTTT. Its protein product is CASSPRTSGIVSDTQYF.

The CDR3 DNA is TGTGCCAGCAGCCCGGGTCCTTCAGATACGCAGTATTTT. It specifies CASSPGPSDTQYF. This chain uses TRBV7-3 with TRBJ2-3; the D is unclear. With 5 bases removed from V and 4 bases from J, the gap between germline ends came to 10 bases. The CDR3 is 13 residues long. CDR1 and CDR2 from the germline V gene are SGHTA and FQGTGA.

DNA of the CDR3: TGTGCCAGTAGTTTCACAGGGGGAGAGGGTCAGCCCCAGCATTTT. Translated: CASSFTGGEGQPQHF. The chain has TRBV19 and TRBJ1-5; 8 bases are a match to TRBD1. This CDR3 comprises 15 residues. Trimming removed 5 bases from V and 6 bases from J; junction bases left unmatched: 9. Germline values: CDR1 LNHDA, CDR2 SQIVND (reference sequence).

This clone was recorded only once. The chain carries TRBV7-2 and TRBJ2-1; TRBD2 agrees at 8 bases. Germline trimming cut 5 bases from V and 8 bases from J; bases unmatched to any gene: 11. In germline, CDR1 is SGHTA, CDR2 FQGNSA. The CDR3 covers 15 residues. Here the CDR3 reads CASSPARGGVDEQFF. The DNA of the CDR3 is TGTGCCAGCAGCCCGGCCCGGGGGGGGGTCGATGAGCAGTTCTTC.

The CDR3 protein is CASSLIAGANVLTF. The CDR3, as DNA: TGTGCCAGCAGCTTAATAGCTGGGGCCAACGTCCTGACTTTC. The V and J genes are TRBV7-9 and TRBJ2-6; D is unclear. CDR3 length: 14 residues. Trimming left V 2 bases short and J 2 bases short, with 4 bases between. Germline CDR1 reads SEHNR; CDR2 reads FQNEAQ (reference sequence).

This clone was counted between two and nine times. V and J are TRBV30 and TRBJ2-3; D might be TRBD2 (6 bases). The CDR3 runs to 12 residues. Per the germline V gene, CDR1 is GTSNPN and CDR2 is SVGIG (reference sequence). V shed 3 bases and J shed 6 bases, with 10 bases lying between them. CDR3 in amino acids: CAWRGGTDTQYF. CDR3 nucleotide sequence: TGTGCCTGGAGGGGGGGAACGGATACGCAGTATTTT. The full variable domain, with the rest looked up from reference TRBV30 and TRBJ2-3, is SQTIHQWPATLVQPVGSPLSLECTVEGTSNPNLYWYRQAAGRGLQLLFYSVGIGQISSEVPQNLSASRPQDRQFILSSKKLLLSDSGFYLCAWRGGTDTQYFGPGTRLTVL.

V and J are TRBV6-5 and TRBJ2-3, with D unclear. Germline V gene data show CDR1 as MNHEY and CDR2 as SVGAGI. V was pared by 8 bases and J by 0 bases, with 15 bases between. The CDR3 totals 15 residues. The chain's CDR3 is CASGPYLGSTDTQYF. The CDR3, as DNA: TGTGCCAGCGGGCCCTACTTGGGTAGCACAGATACGCAGTATTTT.

This chain joins TRBV30 and TRBJ1-5; D possibly corresponds to TRBD1 (6 bases). Per the germline V gene, CDR1 is GTSNPN and CDR2 is SVGIG (reference sequence). The CDR3 has 13 residues. V lost 2 bases and J lost 2, with 7 bases in between. This CDR3 reads CAWSHRGNQPQHF. The CDR3 DNA follows: TGTGCCTGGAGTCACAGGGGCAATCAGCCCCAGCATTTT.

The V gene is TRBV7-8, the J gene TRBJ2-7; TRBD1 agrees at 8 bases. The CDR3 covers 14 residues. V shed 1 base and J 4 bases; nucleotides not matched to a gene: 3. The V gene's germline CDR1 is SGHVS and CDR2 FQNEAQ. The CDR3 here is CASSLEGQGYEQYV. The CDR3 DNA sequence: TGTGCCAGCAGCTTAGAAGGACAGGGTTACGAGCAGTACGTC.

CDR3 protein: CASRLSDIAPLHF. The CDR3 coding sequence is TGTGCCAGCAGGCTCTCTGACATTGCACCCCTCCACTTT. This sequence joins TRBV12-3 or TRBV12-4 and TRBJ1-6; D is unclear. V lost 6 bases and J 11 bases, leaving 14 bases between the germline ends. The CDR3 is made up of 13 amino acids.

The chain uses TRBV2 and TRBJ2-7, with D tentatively TRBD1 (5 bases). Germline V gene data show CDR1 as SNHLY and CDR2 as FYNNEI. This CDR3 has 14 amino acids. V was cut by 4 bases and J by 4 bases, with 14 bases left in between. CDR3 DNA: TGTGCCAGCAGTGTCGGCAGGGTCGGTTACGAGCAGTACGTC. Amino acids: CASSVGRVGYEQYV.

This clone has a handful of counts. The rearrangement links TRBV5-1 to TRBJ1-6; D gene unclear. Germline V lookup: CDR1 SGHRS, CDR2 YFSETQ. This CDR3 is built from 16 residues. V lost 0 bases, J lost 9 bases, and 16 bases lay in between. CDR3 region: CASSLGPAGFISPLHF. Here the CDR3 DNA reads TGCGCCAGCAGCTTGGGGCCAGCAGGCTTTATTTCACCCCTCCACTTT. Looking up the rest from reference TRBV5-1 and TRBJ1-6 gives the full variable domain: KAGVTQTPRYLIKTRGQQVTLSCSPISGHRSVSWYQQTPGQGLQFLFEYFSETQRNKGNFPGRFSGRQFSNSRSEMNVSTLELGDSALYLCASSLGPAGFISPLHFGNGTRLTVT.

CDR3 in DNA: TGTGCCAGTAGTATAATAGGAGACGCTAACTATGGCTACACCTTC. The encoded protein is CASSIIGDANYGYTF. The V gene is TRBV19, the J gene TRBJ1-2; D remains unclear. V dropped 2 bases and J dropped 0 bases, with 10 bases sitting between them. Germline V gene lookup returns CDR1 LNHDA and CDR2 SQIVND (reference sequence). The CDR3 loop spans 15 amino acids. Complete variable domain (other parts from reference TRBV19 and TRBJ1-2): DGGITQSPKYLFRKEGQNVTLSCEQNLNHDAMYWYRQDPGQGLRLIYYSQIVNDFQKGDIAEGYSVSREKKESFPLTVTSAQKNPTAFYLCASSIIGDANYGYTFGSGTRLTVV.